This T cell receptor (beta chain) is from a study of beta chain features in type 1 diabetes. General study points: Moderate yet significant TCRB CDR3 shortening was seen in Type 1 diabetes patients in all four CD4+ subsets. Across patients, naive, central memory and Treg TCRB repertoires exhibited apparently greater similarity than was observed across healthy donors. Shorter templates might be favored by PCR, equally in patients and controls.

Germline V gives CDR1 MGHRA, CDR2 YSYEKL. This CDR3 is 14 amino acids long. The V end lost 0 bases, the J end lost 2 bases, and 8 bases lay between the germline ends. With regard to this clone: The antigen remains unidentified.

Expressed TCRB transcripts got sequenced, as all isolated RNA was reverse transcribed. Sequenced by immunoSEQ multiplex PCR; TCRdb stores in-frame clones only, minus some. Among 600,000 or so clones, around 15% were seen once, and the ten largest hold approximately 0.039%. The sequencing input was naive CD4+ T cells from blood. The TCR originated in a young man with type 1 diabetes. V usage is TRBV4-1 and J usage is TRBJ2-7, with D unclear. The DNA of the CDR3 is TGCGCCAGCAGCCAAGAACACAAGGCCTACGAGCAGTACTTC. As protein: CASSQEHKAYEQYF.